The TCR beta chain under discussion was sequenced for a study of blood T cells in healthy people across ages. Study-wide points: Roughly linear declines in TCR beta diversity per million T cells occurred with age. Shifts in expanded clonotypes may have been confounded by donor CMV status, which was unknown. Researchers judged that diversity estimates from one million T cells fell short of true values.

The germline CDR1 and CDR2 sequences are DFQATT and SNEGSKA (reference sequence). The ends were cut back, 0 bases at V and 0 bases at J, with 12 bases in the middle. The CDR3 runs to 16 residues. A second roughly 6 to 12 cycle PCR used barcoded and J-beta primers. TCRdb reprocessed the 5' RACE reads with MiXCR, giving one entry per CDR3 protein. Of 890,000 or so distinct CDR3 sequences listed, 62% are singletons. In the case of this clonotype: Antigen specificity is unknown.

The sequenced sample consisted of blood. The rearrangement links TRBV20-1 to TRBJ1-5; D remains unclear. The receptor was isolated from a young man in good health. The CDR3 DNA reads TGCAGTGCTAGAGACCGGTTGAGGTATAGCAATCAGCCCCAGCATTTT. Translated: CSARDRLRYSNQPQHF.